This T cell receptor (beta chain) was found in a study of cytomegalovirus exposure and HLA in healthy donors. Study as a whole: Approximately 180 million T cells yielded 90 million to 130 million unique TCR beta sequences, as an earlier analysis found. General study findings and limits: The classifier was said to identify cytomegalovirus status with high specificity and sensitivity. Most TCR sequences were uncommon, yet certain public TCRs appeared in many donors. Later on, a genetic analysis was performed. It linked a missense variant in DCLRE1C with V- and J-gene trimming of TCR beta.

PCR used 60 Vbeta primers and 13 Jbeta primers. This table comes from immunoSEQ multiplex PCR, and its TCRdb copy is limited to in-frame clones, with some not included. The sample lists under 85,000 clones, 78% occurring once. As concerns this clone: Its antigen remains unknown.

The sequence came from a man aged 40-50 years in good health and CMV-seronegative. Sequencing was carried out using PBMCs.

CDR3: CASSFLPAGAYNEQFF. The CDR3 DNA follows: TGTGCCAGCAGTTTTCTCCCAGCGGGAGCCTACAATGAGCAGTTCTTC. The V gene is TRBV27, the J gene TRBJ2-1, with 8 positions matching TRBD2. The CDR3 runs 16 residues. CDR1 and CDR2 (germline): MNHEY, SMNVEV (reference sequence). The V segment lost 3 bases and the J segment 2 bases; nucleotides outside the gene matches: 6.